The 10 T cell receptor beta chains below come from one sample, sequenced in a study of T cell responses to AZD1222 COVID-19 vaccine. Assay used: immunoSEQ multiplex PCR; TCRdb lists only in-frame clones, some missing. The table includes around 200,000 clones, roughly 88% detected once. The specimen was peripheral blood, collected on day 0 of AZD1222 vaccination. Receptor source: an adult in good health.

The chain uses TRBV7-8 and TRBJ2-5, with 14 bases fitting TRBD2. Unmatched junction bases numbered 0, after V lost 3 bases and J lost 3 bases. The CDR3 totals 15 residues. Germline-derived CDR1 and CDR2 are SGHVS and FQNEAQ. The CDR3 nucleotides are TGTGCCAGCAGCTTGGGACTAGCGGGAGAAGAGACCCAGTACTTC. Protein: CASSLGLAGEETQYF.

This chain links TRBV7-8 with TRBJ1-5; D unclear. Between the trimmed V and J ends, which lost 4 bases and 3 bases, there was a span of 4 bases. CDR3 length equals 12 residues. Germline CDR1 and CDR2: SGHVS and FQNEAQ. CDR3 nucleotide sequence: TGTGCCAGCAGCTCTTTCAATCAGCCCCAGCATTTT. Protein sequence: CASSSFNQPQHF.

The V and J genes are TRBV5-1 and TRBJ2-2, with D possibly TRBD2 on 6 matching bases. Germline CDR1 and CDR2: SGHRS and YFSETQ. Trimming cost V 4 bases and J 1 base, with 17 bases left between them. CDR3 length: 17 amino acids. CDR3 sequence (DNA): TGCGCCAGCAGCCCCAGTTATACTAGCAGGAACACCGGGGAGCTGTTTTTT. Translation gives CASSPSYTSRNTGELFF.

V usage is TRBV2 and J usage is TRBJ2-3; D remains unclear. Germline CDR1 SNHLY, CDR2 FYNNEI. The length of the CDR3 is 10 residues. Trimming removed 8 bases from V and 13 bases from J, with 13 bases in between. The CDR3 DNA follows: TGTGCCAGCGGCCGCACAGAGGAGTATTTT. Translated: CASGRTEEYF.

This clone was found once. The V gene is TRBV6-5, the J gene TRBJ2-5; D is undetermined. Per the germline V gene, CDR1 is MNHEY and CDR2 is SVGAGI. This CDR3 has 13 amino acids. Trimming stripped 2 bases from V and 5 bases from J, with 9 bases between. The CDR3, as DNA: TGTGCCAGCAGTTACAAGTTGATCGAGACCCAGTACTTC. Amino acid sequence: CASSYKLIETQYF.

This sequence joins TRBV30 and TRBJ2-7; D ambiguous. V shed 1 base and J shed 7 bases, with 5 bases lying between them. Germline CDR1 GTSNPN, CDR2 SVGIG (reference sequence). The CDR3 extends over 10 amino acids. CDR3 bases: TGTGCCTGGAGTGCATATGAGCAGTACTTC. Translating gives CAWSAYEQYF.

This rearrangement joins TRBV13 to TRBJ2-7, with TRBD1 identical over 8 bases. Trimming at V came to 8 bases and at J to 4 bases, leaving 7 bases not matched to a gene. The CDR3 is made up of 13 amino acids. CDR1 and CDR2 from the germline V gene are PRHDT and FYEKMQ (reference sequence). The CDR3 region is CASSDREGYEQYF. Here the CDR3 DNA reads TGTGCCAGCTCGGACAGGGAAGGGTACGAGCAGTACTTC.

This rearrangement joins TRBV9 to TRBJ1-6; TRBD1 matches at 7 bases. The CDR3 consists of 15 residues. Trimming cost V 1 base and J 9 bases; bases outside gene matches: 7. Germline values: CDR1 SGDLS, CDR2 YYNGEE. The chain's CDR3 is CASSVRRGRASPLHF. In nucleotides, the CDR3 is TGTGCCAGCAGCGTAAGGAGGGGGCGAGCTTCACCCCTCCACTTT.

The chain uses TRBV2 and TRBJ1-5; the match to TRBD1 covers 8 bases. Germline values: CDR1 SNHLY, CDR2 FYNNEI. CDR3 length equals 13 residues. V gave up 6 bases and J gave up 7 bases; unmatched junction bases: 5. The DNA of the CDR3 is TGTGCCAGCAGCGGACAGGGCCTACAGCCCCAGCATTTT. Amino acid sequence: CASSGQGLQPQHF.

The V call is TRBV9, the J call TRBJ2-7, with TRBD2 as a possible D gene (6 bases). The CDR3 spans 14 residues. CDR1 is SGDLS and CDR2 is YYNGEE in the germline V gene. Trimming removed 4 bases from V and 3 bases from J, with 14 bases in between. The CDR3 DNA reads TGTGCCAGCAGCCCGGGAGCGGTTGACTACGAGCAGTACTTC. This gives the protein CASSPGAVDYEQYF.